This T cell receptor (beta chain) comes out of a study of spatial heterogeneity in lung cancer. Time point: sample taken at primary tumor resection. No cell sorting; template was whole RNA from tumor, lung tissue or PBMC. TCRdb re-analysed the 5' RACE reads in MiXCR, keeping a single row per CDR3 protein. The data show tens of thousands of distinct CDR3 sequences, approximately 7% seen once. This clonotype was recorded many times. This specimen was PBMCs, taken at surgery. This sequence was found in a female donor with early-stage non-small cell lung cancer.

The CDR3 loop reads CASSLRPGGLGEQFF. For the CDR3, the DNA is TGCGCCAGCAGCCTACGACCGGGAGGCCTGGGTGAGCAGTTCTTC. The genes are TRBV5-1 and TRBJ2-1, with 7 bases identical to TRBD2. The CDR3 covers 15 residues. The V gene's germline CDR1 is SGHRS and CDR2 YFSETQ. V lost 4 bases to trimming and J lost 9 bases; unmatched junction nucleotides: 13.